The source of this T cell receptor beta chain is a study of shared clonotypes between healthy human individuals. Only CD45RO-negative cells positively selected for CCR7 counted as naive CD8 cells, so terminally differentiated effector memory CD45RA+ cells were excluded. TCRdb's copy holds only in-frame clones and misses some; the assay was immunoSEQ multiplex PCR. The table shows some 2 million clones, with around 96% occurring only once. The length of the CDR3 is 14 residues. V was pared by 10 bases and J by 1 base, with 17 bases between. Germline V lookup: CDR1 MNHEY, CDR2 SVGAGI. The source material was naive CD8+ T cells sorted from blood. The receptor was derived from a young man in good health. This chain uses TRBV6-5 with TRBJ2-7; tentative D call: TRBD1 (5 bases). The CDR3 spells CATSWGRDSYEQYF. The CDR3 nucleotides read TGTGCCACCTCGTGGGGCCGAGATTCCTACGAGCAGTACTTC.